The 2 T cell receptor beta chains given below trace back to one sample, sequenced in a study of T-cell memory formation after mild COVID-19. TCRdb independently ran MiXCR on the 5' RACE reads; one entry per CDR3 protein. The repertoire holds around 510,000 distinct CDR3 sequences, with about 20% as singletons. The sample consisted of PBMCs or a T cell subset sorted from them (not recorded which). The receptors shown here come from an adult woman who had mild COVID-19 (a few samples of this study predate the infection). Cell type and time point are not known.

The V call is TRBV10-1, the J call TRBJ1-1; tentative D call: TRBD1 (6 bases). CDR1 and CDR2 from the germline V gene are WNHNN and SYGVQD (reference sequence). Trimming stripped 5 bases from V and 1 base from J, with 17 bases between. This CDR3 is 16 amino acids long. The CDR3 DNA reads TGCGCCAGCAGTCCTTTACAGGGCCGAGGGAACACTGAAGCTTTCTTT. Residues: CASSPLQGRGNTEAFF.

This clonotype has just a few counts. This chain uses TRBV5-1 with TRBJ1-1; TRBD1 matches at 7 bases. Germline V gives CDR1 SGHRS, CDR2 YFSETQ. The V segment lost 4 bases and the J segment 2 bases; nucleotides outside the gene matches: 8. The CDR3 is 15 amino acids. In DNA, the CDR3 is TGCGCCAGCAGCCCATCGGGACAGCACAACACTGAAGCTTTCTTT. This codes for CASSPSGQHNTEAFF. Complete variable domain (other parts from reference TRBV5-1 and TRBJ1-1): KAGVTQTPRYLIKTRGQQVTLSCSPISGHRSVSWYQQTPGQGLQFLFEYFSETQRNKGNFPGRFSGRQFSNSRSEMNVSTLELGDSALYLCASSPSGQHNTEAFFGQGTRLTVV.